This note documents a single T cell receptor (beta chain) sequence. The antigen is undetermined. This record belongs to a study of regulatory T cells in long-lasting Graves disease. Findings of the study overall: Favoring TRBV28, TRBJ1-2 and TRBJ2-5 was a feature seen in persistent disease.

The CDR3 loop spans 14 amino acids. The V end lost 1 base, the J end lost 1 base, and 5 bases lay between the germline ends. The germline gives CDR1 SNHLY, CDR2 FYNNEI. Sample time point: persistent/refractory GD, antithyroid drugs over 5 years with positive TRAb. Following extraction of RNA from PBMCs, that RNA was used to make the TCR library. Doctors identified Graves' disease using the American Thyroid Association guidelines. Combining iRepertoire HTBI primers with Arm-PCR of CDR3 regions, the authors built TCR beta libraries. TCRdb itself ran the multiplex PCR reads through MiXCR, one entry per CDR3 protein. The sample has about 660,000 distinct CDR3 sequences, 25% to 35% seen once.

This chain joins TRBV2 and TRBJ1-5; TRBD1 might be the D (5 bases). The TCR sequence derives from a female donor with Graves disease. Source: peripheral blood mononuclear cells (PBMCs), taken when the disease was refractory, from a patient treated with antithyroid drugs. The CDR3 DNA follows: TGTGCCAGCAGTGAAGGGGGGAGCAATCAGCCCCAGCATTTT. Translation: CASSEGGSNQPQHF. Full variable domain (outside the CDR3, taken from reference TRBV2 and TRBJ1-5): EPEVTQTPSHQVTQMGQEVILRCVPISNHLYFYWYRQILGQKVEFLVSFYNNEISEKSEIFDDQFSVERPDGSNFTLKIRSTKLEDSAMYFCASSEGGSNQPQHFGDGTRLSIL.